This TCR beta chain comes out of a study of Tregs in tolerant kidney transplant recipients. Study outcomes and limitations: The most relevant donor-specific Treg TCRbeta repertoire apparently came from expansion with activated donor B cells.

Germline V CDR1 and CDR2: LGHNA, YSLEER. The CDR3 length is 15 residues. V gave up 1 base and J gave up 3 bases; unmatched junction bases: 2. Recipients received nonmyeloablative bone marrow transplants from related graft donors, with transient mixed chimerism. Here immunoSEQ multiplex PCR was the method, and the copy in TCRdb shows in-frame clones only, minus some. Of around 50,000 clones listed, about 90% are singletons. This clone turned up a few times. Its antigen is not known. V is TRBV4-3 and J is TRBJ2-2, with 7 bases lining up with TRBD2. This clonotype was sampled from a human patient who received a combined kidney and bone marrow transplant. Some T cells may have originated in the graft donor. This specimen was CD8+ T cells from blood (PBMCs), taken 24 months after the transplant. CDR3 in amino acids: CASSQGDYHTGELFF. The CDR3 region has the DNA TGCGCCAGCAGCCAAGGGGACTATCACACCGGGGAGCTGTTTTTT.